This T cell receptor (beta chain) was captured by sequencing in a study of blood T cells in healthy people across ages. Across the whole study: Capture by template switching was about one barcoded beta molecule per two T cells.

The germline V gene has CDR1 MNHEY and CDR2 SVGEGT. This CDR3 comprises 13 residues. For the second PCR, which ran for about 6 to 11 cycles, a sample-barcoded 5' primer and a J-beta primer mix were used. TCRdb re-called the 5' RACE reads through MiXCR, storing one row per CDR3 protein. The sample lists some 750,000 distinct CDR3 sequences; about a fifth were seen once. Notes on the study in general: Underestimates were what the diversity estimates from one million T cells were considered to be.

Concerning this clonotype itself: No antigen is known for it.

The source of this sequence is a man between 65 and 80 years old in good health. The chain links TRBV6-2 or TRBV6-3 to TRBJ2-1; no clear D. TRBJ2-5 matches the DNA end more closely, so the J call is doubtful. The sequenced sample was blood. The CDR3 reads CASSLTVLGTQYF. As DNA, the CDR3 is TGTGCCAGCAGTCTTACAGTTTTAGGGACCCAGTACTTC.